These 6 T cell receptor beta chains came from one sample sequenced in a study of blood T cell repertoires in COVID-19. TCRdb's copy holds only in-frame clones and misses some; the assay was immunoSEQ multiplex PCR. The sample holds fewer than 250,000 clones; 80% to 95% are singletons and the top ten take around 0.9%. Source material: peripheral blood. Receptor source: a man in his thirties or forties with COVID-19, enrolled during active disease.

The chain employs TRBV3-1 (or the pseudogene TRBV3-2) and TRBJ2-1; the match to TRBD1 covers 9 bases. The ends lost 0 bases at V and 7 bases at J; junction bases unmatched: 4. The CDR3 runs to 15 residues. CDR1 and CDR2 from the germline V gene are LGHDT and YNNKEL (reference sequence). The CDR3 loop is CASSQDTGGWNEQFF. The CDR3 bases are TGTGCCAGCAGCCAAGATACAGGGGGCTGGAATGAGCAGTTCTTC.

This chain uses TRBV19 with TRBJ1-3; TRBD1 might be the D (5 bases). The CDR3 loop spans 16 amino acids. Germline values: CDR1 LNHDA, CDR2 SQIVND (reference sequence). V lost 4 bases, J lost 1 base, and 14 bases lay in between. The CDR3 region is CASSTRRSGSGNTIYF. The CDR3 bases are TGTGCCAGTAGTACCCGTCGTTCAGGGTCTGGAAACACCATATATTTT.

The gene calls are TRBV14 and TRBJ2-3; D is uncertain. V lost 1 base, J lost 7 bases, and 12 bases lay in between. The length of the CDR3 is 14 residues. Germline lookup yields CDR1 SGHDN and CDR2 FVKESK. In DNA form, the CDR3 reads TGTGCCAGCAGCCAAGCGTCCCTCCCCCATACGCAGTATTTT. This translates into CASSQASLPHTQYF.

The V gene is TRBV7-3, the J gene TRBJ1-2, with 9 bases identical to TRBD1. CDR3 length: 15 residues. V was clipped by 4 bases and J by 8 bases; unmatched bases: 11. Germline V gives CDR1 SGHTA, CDR2 FQGTGA. CDR3 sequence (DNA): TGTGCCAGCAGCTCCACCGCGACAGGGGGAGGCGGCTACACCTTC. This codes for CASSSTATGGGGYTF. Combining the CDR3 with reference TRBV7-3 and TRBJ1-2 gives the whole variable domain GAGVSQTPSNKVTEKGKYVELRCDPISGHTALYWYRQSLGQGPEFLIYFQGTGAADDSGLPNDRFFAVRPEGSVSTLKIQRTERGDSAVYLCASSSTATGGGGYTFGSGTRLTVV.

V and J are TRBV19 and TRBJ1-4, with 10 bases lining up with TRBD1. Germline-derived CDR1 and CDR2 are LNHDA and SQIVND (reference sequence). The CDR3 runs 16 residues. V shed 0 bases, J shed 10 bases, and the junction held 8 bases outside the gene matches. The CDR3 loop is CASSIETGTGEGKLFF. CDR3 DNA sequence: TGTGCCAGTAGTATAGAAACCGGGACAGGGGAAGGAAAACTGTTTTTT.

The rearrangement joins TRBV5-1 to TRBJ1-4; D is possibly TRBD1 (5 bases). CDR3 length: 17 residues. Trimming removed 5 bases at V and 3 bases at J, with 20 bases between. Germline values: CDR1 SGHRS, CDR2 YFSETQ. The CDR3 here is CASSPGGAPGANEKLFF. The CDR3 DNA sequence: TGCGCCAGCAGTCCGGGCGGGGCACCTGGGGCTAATGAAAAACTGTTTTTT.